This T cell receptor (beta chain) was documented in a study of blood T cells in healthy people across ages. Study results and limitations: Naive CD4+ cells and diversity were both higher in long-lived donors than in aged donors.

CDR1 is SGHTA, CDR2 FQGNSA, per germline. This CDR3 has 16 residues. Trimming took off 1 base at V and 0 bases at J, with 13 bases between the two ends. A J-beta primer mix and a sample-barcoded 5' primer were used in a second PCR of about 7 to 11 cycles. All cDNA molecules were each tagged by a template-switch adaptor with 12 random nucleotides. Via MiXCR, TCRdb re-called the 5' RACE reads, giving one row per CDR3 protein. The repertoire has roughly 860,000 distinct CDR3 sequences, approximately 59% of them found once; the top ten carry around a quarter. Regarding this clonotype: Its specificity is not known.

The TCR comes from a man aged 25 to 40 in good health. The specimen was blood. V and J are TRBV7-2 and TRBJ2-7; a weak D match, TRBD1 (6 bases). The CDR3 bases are TGTGCCAGCAGCTTAGTGGGTAGGGGGAGCTCCTACGAGCAGTACTTC. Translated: CASSLVGRGSSYEQYF. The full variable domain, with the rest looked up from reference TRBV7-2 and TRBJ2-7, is GAGVSQSPSNKVTEKGKDVELRCDPISGHTALYWYRQSLGQGLEFLIYFQGNSAPDKSGLPSDRFSAERTGGSVSTLTIQRTQQEDSAVYLCASSLVGRGSSYEQYFGPGTRLTVT.